A selection of T cell receptor beta chains follows, all from one sample in a study of CD8+ T cells in alopecia areata. Profiling relied on immunoSEQ multiplex PCR, and the TCRdb table lists in-frame clones only, not all of them. The table includes 250,000 to 350,000 clones, 60% detected once. Specimen: CD4+ T cells sorted from blood, collected at roughly week 53, from a patient treated with tofacitinib. These receptors all stem from a human donor with alopecia areata. CDR3s include the opening cysteine and the closing phenylalanine or tryptophan. D genes are given only for firm matches. Some rows mark clone size as missing; the rest say once, few, many or name a class of expanded clone.

size,D,V,J,CDR3,DNA
NA,TRBD2,TRBV7-2,TRBJ2-5,CASSAGTRIVQETQYF,TGTGCCAGCAGCGCCGGGACTAGAATTGTCCAAGAGACCCAGTACTTC
NA,NA,TRBV30,TRBJ1-2,CAWRSLGDGYTF,TGTGCCTGGAGGAGTTTAGGGGACGGCTACACCTTC
NA,NA,TRBV29-1,TRBJ2-5,CSADSVTETQYF,TGCAGCGCAGACTCGGTTACAGAGACCCAGTACTTC
few,TRBD1,TRBV19,TRBJ1-5,CASSLRQGAGQPQHF,TGTGCCAGTAGTCTCAGACAGGGGGCGGGCCAGCCCCAGCATTTT
few,TRBD1,TRBV5-1,TRBJ1-2,CASSFDRDLITF,TGCGCCAGCAGCTTTGACAGGGACCTTATCACCTTC
NA,NA,TRBV30,TRBJ1-1,CAWRVGAEAFF,TGTGCCTGGAGGGTTGGAGCCGAAGCTTTCTTT
NA,NA,TRBV30,TRBJ2-3,CAWSVLDTQYF,TGTGCCTGGAGTGTATTGGATACGCAGTATTTT
NA,NA,TRBV7-2,TRBJ1-5,CASSFAGGYNQPQHF,TGTGCCAGCAGCTTTGCGGGAGGGTATAATCAGCCCCAGCATTTT
NA,TRBD2,TRBV6-1,TRBJ2-3,CASSKASGVYTQYF,TGTGCCAGCAGTAAAGCTAGCGGGGTCTATACGCAGTATTTT
NA,NA,TRBV11-1,TRBJ2-5,CASRAREETQYF,TGTGCCAGCAGAGCAAGGGAAGAGACCCAGTACTTC
few,NA,TRBV21-1,TRBJ2-1,CASSKNYSRNEQFF,TGTGCCAGCAGCAAAAACTACTCCCGCAATGAGCAGTTCTTC
NA,NA,TRBV7-9,TRBJ1-2,CASSSPAGQNYGYTF,TGTGCCAGCAGCTCGCCCGCGGGACAAAACTATGGCTACACCTTC
NA,TRBD1,TRBV27,TRBJ1-5,CASSLQPRPGQANNQPQHF,TGTGCCAGCAGTTTACAACCGAGGCCCGGACAGGCTAATAATCAGCCCCAGCATTTT
NA,NA,TRBV30,TRBJ1-4,CAWSRQPTNEKLFF,TGTGCCTGGAGTAGACAGCCAACTAATGAAAAACTGTTTTTT
few,NA,TRBV18,TRBJ1-2,CASSPTGRSYGYTF,TGTGCCAGCTCACCAACAGGGAGGAGCTATGGCTACACCTTC
NA,NA,TRBV25-1,TRBJ2-1,CASGGWSSNEQFF,TGTGCCAGCGGGGGGTGGAGCTCCAATGAGCAGTTCTTC
NA,NA,TRBV11-1,TRBJ1-1,CASKGRIANTEAFF,TGTGCCTCCAAGGGGAGGATAGCGAACACTGAAGCTTTCTTT
few,TRBD2,TRBV10-3,TRBJ2-2,CAISEQAGDTGELFF,TGTGCCATCAGTGAACAAGCGGGGGACACCGGGGAGCTGTTTTTT
few,NA,TRBV30,TRBJ1-3,CAWRPAGNTIYF,TGTGCCTGGAGGCCTGCGGGAAACACCATATATTTT
few,NA,TRBV7-7,TRBJ2-5,CAPRVQETQYF,TGTGCCCCCAGGGTCCAAGAGACCCAGTACTTC
medium-sized,TRBD1,TRBV7-9,TRBJ1-5,CASSSGQGNQPQHF,TGTGCCAGCAGCTCGGGACAGGGCAATCAGCCCCAGCATTTT
NA,TRBD1,TRBV7-2,TRBJ1-5,CASSSQGDQPQHF,TGTGCCAGCAGCTCACAGGGGGATCAGCCCCAGCATTTT
NA,NA,TRBV6-6,TRBJ1-5,CASRQGLGGNQPQHF,TGTGCCAGCAGGCAGGGGCTTGGGGGCAATCAGCCCCAGCATTTT
NA,NA,TRBV7-9,TRBJ2-3,CASSLNLDQDTQYF,TGTGCCAGCAGCTTAAACTTGGATCAAGATACGCAGTATTTT
once,NA,TRBV6-5,TRBJ2-1,CASSSGAGSYNEQFF,TGTGCCAGCAGTAGTGGGGCAGGCTCCTACAATGAGCAGTTCTTC
NA,TRBD2,TRBV29-1,TRBJ2-5,CSAQLRTSGGAGETQYF,TGCAGCGCCCAACTGAGGACTAGCGGGGGGGCCGGAGAGACCCAGTACTTC
NA,TRBD1,TRBV7-2,TRBJ1-1,CASSQGVRGAFF,TGTGCCAGCAGCCAGGGGGTCCGTGGAGCTTTCTTT
few,NA,TRBV10-3,TRBJ1-5,CAISVAGNQPQHF,TGTGCCATCAGTGTGGCAGGTAATCAGCCCCAGCATTTT
NA,TRBD1,TRBV6-1,TRBJ2-3,CASSPEGQYTDTQYF,TGTGCCAGCAGTCCAGAGGGACAGTACACAGATACGCAGTATTTT
NA,NA,TRBV30,TRBJ1-1,CAWNSQDDTEAFF,TGTGCCTGGAATTCCCAGGATGACACTGAAGCTTTCTTT
NA,TRBD1,TRBV5-5,TRBJ1-2,CASSSTGDYGYTF,TGTGCCAGCAGCAGCACAGGGGATTATGGCTACACCTTC
NA,TRBD2,TRBV9,TRBJ2-5,CASSVAASGGAQETQYF,TGTGCCAGCAGCGTTGCGGCTAGCGGGGGGGCCCAAGAGACCCAGTACTTC
NA,TRBD1,TRBV6-1,TRBJ1-2,CASSEGQGSYGYTF,TGTGCCAGCAGTGAAGGACAGGGGAGTTATGGCTACACCTTC
NA,TRBD2,TRBV6-1,TRBJ2-3,CASRASGGNTDTQYF,TGTGCCAGCAGGGCTAGCGGGGGGAACACAGATACGCAGTATTTT
NA,NA,TRBV5-1,TRBJ2-2,CASQLSGTGELFF,TGCGCCAGCCAACTCAGTGGTACGGGGGAGCTGTTTTTT
NA,NA,TRBV18,TRBJ2-1,CASSPPGFQAYNEQFF,TGTGCCAGCTCACCACCAGGGTTTCAGGCCTACAATGAGCAGTTCTTC
NA,TRBD2,TRBV2,TRBJ2-1,CASSERAGGYAYNEQFF,TGTGCCAGCAGTGAGCGAGCGGGGGGGTACGCTTACAATGAGCAGTTCTTC
NA,TRBD2,TRBV4-2,TRBJ2-1,CASSPRTSGDINEQFF,TGTGCCAGCAGCCCCCGGACTAGCGGGGATATCAATGAGCAGTTCTTC
few,NA,TRBV5-1,TRBJ2-2,CASSLVVNPGELFF,TGCGCCAGCAGCTTGGTGGTCAACCCCGGGGAGCTGTTTTTT
few,NA,TRBV29-1,TRBJ2-3,CSVGPGVHTDTQYF,TGCAGCGTTGGCCCCGGGGTCCACACAGATACGCAGTATTTT
few,TRBD2,TRBV7-2,TRBJ2-7,CASSPGLAGFSYEQYF,TGTGCCAGCAGCCCTGGACTAGCGGGGTTCTCCTACGAGCAGTACTTC
NA,NA,TRBV29-1,TRBJ1-1,CSVEDGVVNTEAFF,TGCAGCGTTGAAGATGGGGTAGTGAACACTGAAGCTTTCTTT
NA,TRBD1,TRBV7-2,TRBJ1-5,CASSRGQNLNQPQHF,TGTGCCAGCAGCCGGGGACAGAACTTAAATCAGCCCCAGCATTTT
NA,NA,TRBV30,TRBJ1-1,CAWSPSTVGTEAFF,TGTGCCTGGAGTCCCAGCACGGTAGGGACTGAAGCTTTCTTT
NA,NA,TRBV2,TRBJ1-5,CASSAASAQPQHF,TGTGCCAGCAGTGCGGCCAGCGCTCAGCCCCAGCATTTT
once,TRBD1,TRBV27,TRBJ1-2,CASSFKGAYGYTF,TGTGCCAGCAGTTTTAAGGGGGCCTATGGCTACACCTTC
NA,TRBD1,TRBV5-1,TRBJ2-2,CASTETGLNGELFF,TGCGCCAGCACTGAGACAGGGCTTAACGGGGAGCTGTTTTTT
NA,NA,TRBV5-6,TRBJ1-1,CASRRTWDTEAFF,TGTGCCAGCAGGAGGACATGGGACACTGAAGCTTTCTTT
few,NA,TRBV7-9,TRBJ2-7,CASSLIGYSSYEQYF,TGTGCCAGCAGCTTAATTGGTTACAGCTCCTACGAGCAGTACTTC
NA,TRBD1,TRBV30,TRBJ1-4,CAWSFGQGNEKLFF,TGTGCCTGGAGTTTCGGACAGGGTAACGAAAAACTGTTTTTT
NA,NA,TRBV18,TRBJ2-2,CASSRNSYTGELFF,TGTGCCAGCTCACGAAATAGCTACACCGGGGAGCTGTTTTTT
NA,TRBD2,TRBV6-1,TRBJ2-7,CATSPGGASYEQYF,TGTGCCACCTCCCCGGGGGGGGCCTCCTACGAGCAGTACTTC
NA,NA,TRBV30,TRBJ2-7,CAWSSMAFYEQYF,TGTGCCTGGAGTTCTATGGCTTTCTACGAGCAGTACTTC
NA,NA,TRBV30,TRBJ1-5,CAWRYKGGGNQPQHF,TGTGCCTGGAGGTATAAGGGGGGTGGCAATCAGCCCCAGCATTTT
NA,NA,TRBV29-1,TRBJ2-7,CSSRECSVSYEQYF,TGCAGCTCTCGTGAGTGCAGCGTTTCCTACGAGCAGTACTTC
few,TRBD1,TRBV5-6,TRBJ2-5,CASSLGQGKTQYF,TGTGCCAGCAGCTTGGGACAGGGAAAGACCCAGTACTTC